Below are 26 T cell receptor beta chains sequenced from a single sample in a study of graft-versus-host responses after intestinal transplantation. These receptors lack a known antigen. Some clones are missing from TCRdb's copy, which holds only in-frame ones; the method was immunoSEQ multiplex PCR. In the table there are 110,000 to 150,000 clones, around 90% of which are singletons. The sequenced sample was unstimulated CD4+ T cells sorted from spleen or lymph node cells, obtained before intestinal transplant. All receptors derive from a human donor who received an intestinal transplant.

The V call is TRBV27, the J call TRBJ1-2; 9 bases fit TRBD1. V was pared by 6 bases and J by 8 bases, with 1 base of the junction left unmatched. This CDR3 has 11 residues. CDR1 is MNHEY and CDR2 is SMNVEV in the germline V gene (reference sequence). The CDR3 is CASRDRGGYTF. CDR3 sequence (DNA): TGTGCCAGCAGGGACAGGGGCGGCTACACCTTC.

The DNA of the CDR3 is TGTGCCAGCAGTCCCTGGACTAGCGGGAGCACAGATACGCAGTATTTT. It translates to CASSPWTSGSTDTQYF. V and J are TRBV28 and TRBJ2-3; 11 bases line up with TRBD2. This CDR3 is 16 amino acids long. Looked up from germline, CDR1 is MDHEN and CDR2 is SYDVKM. Germline trimming cut 5 bases from V and 0 bases from J; bases unmatched to any gene: 4. The full variable domain, completed using reference TRBV28 and TRBJ2-3, is DVKVTQSSRYLVKRTGEKVFLECVQDMDHENMFWYRQDPGLGLRLIYFSYDVKMKEKGDIPEGYSVSREKKERFSLILESASTNQTSMYLCASSPWTSGSTDTQYFGPGTRLTVL.

The chain has TRBV6-4 and TRBJ2-1; 8 nucleotides line up with TRBD2. CDR1 is MRHNA and CDR2 is SNTAGT in the germline V gene. The CDR3 is 16 residues long. J lost 3 bases, V lost 4 bases, and 8 bases had no gene match. CDR3 sequence (DNA): TGTGCCAGCAGTGCCGGGGGGGCGGGAGTCTACAATGAGCAGTTCTTC. This encodes CASSAGGAGVYNEQFF.

This clone was detected only once. V usage is TRBV7-3 and J usage is TRBJ2-5, with 7 bases fitting TRBD2. This CDR3 has 16 residues. Per the germline V gene, CDR1 is SGHTA and CDR2 is FQGTGA. The V segment lost 6 bases and the J segment 7 bases; nucleotides outside the gene matches: 17. The CDR3 is CASRLSGTNHAGTQYF. The CDR3, as DNA: TGTGCCAGCAGGTTATCCGGGACTAACCACGCAGGGACCCAGTACTTC.

The chain combines TRBV28 with TRBJ1-2, with D possibly being TRBD1 (6 bases). This CDR3 comprises 14 residues. Germline V gives CDR1 MDHEN, CDR2 SYDVKM. V lost 5 bases and J 3 bases, leaving 13 bases between the germline ends. CDR3 region: CASSPPQGYYGYTF. CDR3 bases: TGTGCCAGCAGTCCACCTCAGGGGTACTATGGCTACACCTTC.

This chain uses TRBV4-1 with TRBJ2-1; 7 bases align to TRBD2. CDR1 is MGHRA and CDR2 is YSYEKL in the germline V gene. J was trimmed by 5 bases and V by 0 bases; bases with no gene match: 22. CDR3 length: 21 residues. CDR3 in DNA: TGCGCCAGCAGCCAAGATAGTAAGTTTGTAGCGGGCTCCCAGCCGAACAATGAGCAGTTCTTC. Protein: CASSQDSKFVAGSQPNNEQFF.

The rearrangement uses TRBV6-6 and TRBJ2-7; TRBD2 matches 13 bases. With V trimmed by 8 bases and J by 4 bases, 5 bases remained unmatched. This CDR3 has 14 residues. CDR1 and CDR2 (germline): MNHNY, SVGAGI (reference sequence). CDR3 sequence: CASYRTSGGYEQYF. The CDR3 region has the DNA TGTGCCAGCTACAGGACTAGCGGGGGTTACGAGCAGTACTTC.

V and J are TRBV13 and TRBJ2-7; D could derive from TRBD1 or TRBD2 (5 bases each). CDR1 and CDR2 (germline): PRHDT, FYEKMQ (reference sequence). Trimming cost V 6 bases and J 6 bases, with 21 bases left between them. The length of the CDR3 is 15 residues. Here the CDR3 reads CASSYSGTLGGEQYF. The CDR3 DNA reads as TGTGCCAGCAGTTACTCCGGGACCTTAGGAGGCGAGCAGTACTTC.

The chain links TRBV6-5 to TRBJ1-6; 8 bases are a match to TRBD1. Germline assignment: CDR1 MNHEY and CDR2 SVGAGI. The CDR3 runs 15 residues. The ends lost 5 bases at V and 10 bases at J; junction bases unmatched: 10. The CDR3, as DNA: TGTGCCAGCAGTCACGGACAGGGTTTAGGATCACCCCTCCACTTT. This codes for CASSHGQGLGSPLHF.

The genes are TRBV7-9 and TRBJ1-4; 7 bases are a match to TRBD1. Germline CDR1 SEHNR, CDR2 FQNEAQ (reference sequence). Trimming removed 3 bases from V and 1 base from J; junction bases left unmatched: 8. This CDR3 is built from 17 residues. CDR3 bases: TGTGCCAGCAGCTTCGCCAGGGGGAGAGGAACTAATGAAAAACTGTTTTTT. It yields the protein CASSFARGRGTNEKLFF.

The CDR3 reads CASSPGTSADTQYF. Written as DNA, the CDR3 is TGTGCCAGCAGCCCCGGGACTAGCGCAGATACGCAGTATTTT. V gene TRBV5-3 combines with J gene TRBJ2-3, with 10 bases that match TRBD2. TRBV5-3 is marked as an open reading frame, function uncertain. V trimming: 8 bases; J trimming: 4 bases; junction bases outside the gene matches: 7. The CDR3 runs 14 residues.

The gene calls are TRBV11-3 and TRBJ2-1, with 9 bases lining up with TRBD1. Germline values: CDR1 SGHNT, CDR2 YENEEA. The ends lost 5 bases at V and 4 bases at J; junction bases unmatched: 6. The length of the CDR3 is 15 residues. The CDR3 region is CASSPPGQGYNEQFF. In DNA, the CDR3 is TGTGCCAGCAGCCCACCGGGACAGGGTTACAATGAGCAGTTCTTC.

The V and J genes are TRBV5-4 and TRBJ2-3; 8 nucleotides match TRBD2. V was pared by 2 bases and J by 0 bases, with 8 bases of the junction left unmatched. CDR3 length: 17 residues. Germline V gives CDR1 SGHNT, CDR2 YYREEE (reference sequence). The CDR3 coding sequence is TGTGCCAGCAGCTTTCCGATAGCGGGGACTAGCACAGATACGCAGTATTTT. It specifies CASSFPIAGTSTDTQYF.

This chain joins TRBV7-9 and TRBJ2-5; D is ambiguous. This CDR3 spans 12 amino acids. CDR1 SEHNR and CDR2 FQNEAQ come from the germline V gene (reference sequence). Between the trimmed V and J ends, which lost 1 base and 4 bases, there was a span of 4 bases. The CDR3 loop is CASSLEAETQYF. The CDR3 DNA sequence: TGTGCCAGCAGCTTAGAGGCAGAGACCCAGTACTTC.

As DNA, the CDR3 is TGCGCCAGCAGCCTCGGGCAGGGCAATCAGCCCCAGCATTTT. The encoded protein is CASSLGQGNQPQHF. This rearrangement joins TRBV10-2 to TRBJ1-5; D gene unclear. This CDR3 region has 14 residues. CDR1 and CDR2 from the germline V gene are WSHSY and SAAADI. Trimming removed 6 bases at V and 2 bases at J, with 11 bases between.

This chain joins TRBV18 and TRBJ2-6; D is undetermined. Trimming took 2 bases from V and 0 from J, leaving 5 bases between them. There are 15 residues in the CDR3. The V gene's germline CDR1 is KGHSH and CDR2 LQKENI. CDR3 in DNA: TGTGCCAGCTCACCAAGTACCTCTGGGGCCAACGTCCTGACTTTC. It is translated as CASSPSTSGANVLTF.

V and J are TRBV30 and TRBJ1-2; D not resolved. Germline CDR1 and CDR2: GTSNPN and SVGIG (reference sequence). This CDR3 region has 14 residues. The V gene lost 0 bases and the J gene lost 4 bases, with 12 bases spanning the gap. CDR3 DNA sequence: TGTGCCTGGAGTGTACGGCCCGGGGTCTATGGCTACACCTTC. Its translation: CAWSVRPGVYGYTF. The variable domain in full, completed from reference TRBV30 and TRBJ1-2, reads SQTIHQWPATLVQPVGSPLSLECTVEGTSNPNLYWYRQAAGRGLQLLFYSVGIGQISSEVPQNLSASRPQDRQFILSSKKLLLSDSGFYLCAWSVRPGVYGYTFGSGTRLTVV.

The gene calls are TRBV29-1 and TRBJ2-2; 7 bases fit TRBD1. The germline V gene has CDR1 SQVTM and CDR2 ANQGSEA. The trim removed 7 bases at V and 1 base at J, leaving 6 bases unmatched. The CDR3 has 14 residues. CDR3 sequence: CSAVDRVNTGELFF. The CDR3 region has the DNA TGCAGCGCCGTCGACAGGGTGAACACCGGGGAGCTGTTTTTT.

J is TRBJ2-5 and V is TRBV5-1; D is unresolved. CDR1 and CDR2 from the germline V gene are SGHRS and YFSETQ. V was clipped by 2 bases and J by 2 bases, with 10 bases between them. The CDR3 is 14 residues long. The CDR3 loop reads CASSLSRVQETQYF. The CDR3 nucleotides read TGCGCCAGCAGCTTATCCCGGGTTCAAGAGACCCAGTACTTC. The full variable domain, in which reference TRBV5-1 and TRBJ2-5 provide the parts outside the CDR3, is KAGVTQTPRYLIKTRGQQVTLSCSPISGHRSVSWYQQTPGQGLQFLFEYFSETQRNKGNFPGRFSGRQFSNSRSEMNVSTLELGDSALYLCASSLSRVQETQYFGPGTRLLVL.

J is TRBJ2-7 and V is TRBV14; D gene uncertain. Germline-derived CDR1 and CDR2 are SGHDN and FVKESK. The V end lost 4 bases, the J end lost 0 bases, and 7 bases lay between the germline ends. This CDR3 is built from 13 residues. The CDR3 nucleotides are TGTGCCAGCAGCCGAGGCGACTCCTACGAGCAGTACTTC. Translating gives CASSRGDSYEQYF. Full variable domain (missing parts from reference TRBV14 and TRBJ2-7): EAGVTQFPSHSVIEKGQTVTLRCDPISGHDNLYWYRRVMGKEIKFLLHFVKESKQDESGMPNNRFLAERTGGTYSTLKVQPAELEDSGVYFCASSRGDSYEQYFGPGTRLTVT.

The chain recombines TRBV28 with TRBJ2-3, with D possibly being TRBD2 (6 bases). The germline gives CDR1 MDHEN, CDR2 SYDVKM. V lost 4 bases and J lost 2, with 16 bases in between. This CDR3 has 16 residues. In nucleotides, the CDR3 is TGTGCCAGCAGTTCGGACTACCGGTCTCCCACAGATACGCAGTATTTT. Translating gives CASSSDYRSPTDTQYF.

The chain combines TRBV7-6 with TRBJ2-5; 12 bases match TRBD2. CDR1 and CDR2 from the germline V gene are SGHVS and FNYEAQ. Trimming removed 1 base from V and 2 bases from J; junction bases left unmatched: 2. CDR3 length equals 16 residues. CDR3 sequence (DNA): TGTGCCAGCAGCTTAGGGCTAGCGGGAGGGCAAGAGACCCAGTACTTC. Amino acids: CASSLGLAGGQETQYF.

This chain uses TRBV2 with TRBJ1-6, with TRBD1 matching 7 bases. Germline V gives CDR1 SNHLY, CDR2 FYNNEI. This CDR3 has 15 residues. V gave up 2 bases and J gave up 6 bases; unmatched junction bases: 4. CDR3 loop: CASSEMRQGNSPLHF. CDR3 coding DNA: TGTGCCAGCAGTGAAATGAGACAGGGTAATTCACCCCTCCACTTT.

As regards this clone: A read error may account for a junction end that differs from germline. The chain carries TRBV7-7 and TRBJ2-7; 13 bases are a match to TRBD2. The CDR3 length is 16 residues. CDR1 and CDR2 (germline): SSHAT, FNYEAQ (reference sequence). DNA of the CDR3: TGTGCTAGCAGCCCCGGACTAGCGGGAGCGGTACGCGAGCAGTACTTC. Amino acid sequence: CASSPGLAGAVREQYF.

The chain employs TRBV5-1 and TRBJ1-6; 7 bases agree with TRBD1. This CDR3 region has 15 residues. Germline V gene data show CDR1 as SGHRS and CDR2 as YFSETQ. The V gene end was trimmed by 4 bases and the J gene end by 7 bases; junction bases not matched to a gene: 8. CDR3: CASSPDRVGNSPLHF. The CDR3 bases are TGCGCCAGCAGCCCCGACAGGGTGGGCAATTCACCCCTCCACTTT.

This chain connects TRBV7-2 to TRBJ1-1; TRBD1 agrees at 9 bases. Germline V gene data show CDR1 as SGHTA and CDR2 as FQGNSA. V gave up 5 bases and J gave up 10 bases; unmatched junction bases: 11. The CDR3 is 14 amino acids. The CDR3 DNA is TGTGCCAGCAGCAGTCCGGGACAGGGACGACGAGCTTTCTTT. The encoded protein is CASSSPGQGRRAFF.